Given below is one T cell receptor (beta chain) in context. What it binds is unknown. The germline V gene encodes CDR1 DFQATT and CDR2 SNEGSKA (reference sequence). The CDR3 has 15 residues. The V and J ends lost 0 bases and 7 bases respectively, with 18 bases between them. Around 10 milliliters of peripheral blood were drawn from each donor. The authors isolated at least 6 million PBMCs per sample. A second PCR, run for about 6 to 11 cycles, used a sample-barcoded 5' primer plus a J-beta primer mix. Using its own MiXCR run on the 5' RACE reads, TCRdb lists one record per CDR3 protein. The sample includes about 1.6 million distinct CDR3 sequences, 30% to 35% seen only once; the top ten take about 11%. The sample is drawn from a study of blood T cells in healthy people across ages. Whole-study findings and limits: In these data, TCR beta diversity tracked strongly with naive T cell percentage. Both higher diversity and more naive CD4+ cells marked long-lived donors when set against aged donors.

Input material: blood. The sequence came from a young woman in good health. The rearrangement links TRBV20-1 to TRBJ2-5, with D possibly being TRBD2 (5 bases). CDR3 nucleotide sequence: TGCAGTGCTAGAGATCTAGACTACTCCAAGATGACCCAGTACTTC. This sequence encodes CSARDLDYSKMTQYF.